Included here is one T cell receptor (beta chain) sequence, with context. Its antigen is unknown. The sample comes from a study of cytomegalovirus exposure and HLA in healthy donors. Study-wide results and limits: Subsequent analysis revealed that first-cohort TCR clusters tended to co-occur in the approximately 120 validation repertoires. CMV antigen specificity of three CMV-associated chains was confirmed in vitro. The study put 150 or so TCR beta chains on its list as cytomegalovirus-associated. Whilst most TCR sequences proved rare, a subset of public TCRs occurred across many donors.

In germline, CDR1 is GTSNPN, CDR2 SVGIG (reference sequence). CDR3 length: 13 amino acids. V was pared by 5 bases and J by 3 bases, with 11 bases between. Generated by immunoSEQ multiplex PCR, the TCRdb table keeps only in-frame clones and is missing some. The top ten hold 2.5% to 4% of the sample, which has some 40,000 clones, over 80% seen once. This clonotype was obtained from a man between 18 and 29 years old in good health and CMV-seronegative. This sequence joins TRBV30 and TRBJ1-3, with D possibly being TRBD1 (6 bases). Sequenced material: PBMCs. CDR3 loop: CAWCTGSGNTIYF. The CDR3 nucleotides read TGTGCCTGGTGTACAGGGAGTGGAAACACCATATATTTT.